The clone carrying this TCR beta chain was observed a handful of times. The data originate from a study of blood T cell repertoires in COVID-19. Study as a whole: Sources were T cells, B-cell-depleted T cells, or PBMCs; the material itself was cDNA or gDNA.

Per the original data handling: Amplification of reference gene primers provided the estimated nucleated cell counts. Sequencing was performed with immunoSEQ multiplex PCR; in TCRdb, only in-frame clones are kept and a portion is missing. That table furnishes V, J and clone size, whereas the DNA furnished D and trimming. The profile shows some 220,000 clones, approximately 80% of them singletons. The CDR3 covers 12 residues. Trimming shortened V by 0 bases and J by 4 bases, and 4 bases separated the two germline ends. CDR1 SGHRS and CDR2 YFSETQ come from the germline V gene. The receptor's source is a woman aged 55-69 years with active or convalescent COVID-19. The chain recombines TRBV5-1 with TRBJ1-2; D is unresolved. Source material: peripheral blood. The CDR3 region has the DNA TGCGCCAGCAGCTTGGACAGCTATGGCTACACCTTC. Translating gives CASSLDSYGYTF.